The source of this T cell receptor beta chain is a study of T-cell memory formation after mild COVID-19. Comment on this clonotype: The antigen is unknown.

The germline V gene encodes CDR1 SEHNR and CDR2 FQNEAQ (reference sequence). The CDR3 contains 15 residues. The V end was cut by 4 bases, the J end by 3 bases, with 16 bases between. Findings of the study overall: Researchers found some responding clones in pre-infection memory, a sign that cross-reactive memory joined.

cDNA libraries for TCR alpha and TCR beta, carrying sample barcodes and UMIs, came from 5'RACE with constant-segment primers. MiXCR, applied by TCRdb to the 5' RACE reads, yields one record per CDR3 protein. The sample gives 550,000 to 700,000 distinct CDR3 sequences, roughly 17% of which show up once; about 7.4% is in the top ten. Sequenced sample: PBMCs or a T cell subset sorted from them (not recorded which). This clonotype was obtained from an adult woman who had mild COVID-19 (a few samples of this study predate the infection). Cell type and time point are not known. The chain links TRBV7-9 to TRBJ2-7, with a weak D call TRBD1 (6 bases). CDR3 sequence (DNA): TGTGCCAGCAGCTATGGGGGACACGAGAACTACGAGCAGTACTTC. Its protein is CASSYGGHENYEQYF.